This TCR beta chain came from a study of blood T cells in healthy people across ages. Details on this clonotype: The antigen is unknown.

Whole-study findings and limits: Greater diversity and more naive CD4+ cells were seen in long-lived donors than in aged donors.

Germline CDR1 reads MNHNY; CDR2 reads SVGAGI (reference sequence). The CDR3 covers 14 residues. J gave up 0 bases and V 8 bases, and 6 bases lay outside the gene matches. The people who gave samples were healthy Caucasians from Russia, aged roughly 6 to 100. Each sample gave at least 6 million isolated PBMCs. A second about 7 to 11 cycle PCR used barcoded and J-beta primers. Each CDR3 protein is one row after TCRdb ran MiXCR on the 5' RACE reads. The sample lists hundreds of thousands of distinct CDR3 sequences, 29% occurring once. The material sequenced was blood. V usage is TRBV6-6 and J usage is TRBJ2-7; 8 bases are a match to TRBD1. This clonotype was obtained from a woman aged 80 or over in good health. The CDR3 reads CASSGQGHSYEQYF. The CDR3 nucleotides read TGTGCCAGCTCAGGACAGGGACACTCCTACGAGCAGTACTTC.